These 10 T cell receptor beta chains share one sample of origin, sequenced in a study of blood T cell repertoires in COVID-19. TCRdb's table, derived via immunoSEQ multiplex PCR, lists solely in-frame clones and lacks some. The top ten hold 12% of the sample, which has around 180,000 clones, 75% to 85% seen once. The sequenced sample was peripheral blood. These receptors were collected from a woman older than 75 with COVID-19, enrolled during active disease.

V usage is TRBV19 and J usage is TRBJ1-1, with 8 bases identical to TRBD1. The CDR3 runs 14 residues. Germline CDR1 and CDR2: LNHDA and SQIVND (reference sequence). J gave up 7 bases and V 3 bases, and 7 bases lay outside the gene matches. The CDR3 region is CASSMPSGQGEAFF. CDR3 in DNA: TGTGCCAGTAGTATGCCCTCCGGACAGGGTGAAGCTTTCTTT.

This chain connects TRBV6-2 or TRBV6-3 to TRBJ2-2, with a weak D call TRBD2 (6 bases). The length of the CDR3 is 15 residues. The V end was cut by 2 bases, the J end by 4 bases, with 11 bases between. The V gene's germline CDR1 is MNHEY and CDR2 SVGEGT. This CDR3 is CASSYSQGGTGELFF. DNA for the CDR3: TGTGCCAGCAGTTACAGCCAGGGAGGCACCGGGGAGCTGTTTTTT.

This clone has only a few counts. The chain couples TRBV28 to TRBJ1-5; TRBD1 matches at 8 bases. The ends lost 0 bases at V and 3 bases at J; junction bases unmatched: 7. CDR1 MDHEN and CDR2 SYDVKM come from the germline V gene. This CDR3 comprises 17 residues. This CDR3 is CASSLWSRGRVNQPQHF. CDR3 in DNA: TGTGCCAGCAGTTTATGGAGCAGGGGGCGCGTCAATCAGCCCCAGCATTTT.

The DNA of the CDR3 is TGTGCCAGCAGTTTCAGGCAGGTGGGAGATACGCAGTATTTT. It yields the protein CASSFRQVGDTQYF. The chain uses TRBV28 and TRBJ2-3; D is unclear. The CDR3 consists of 14 residues. V lost 3 bases to trimming and J lost 5 bases, with 12 bases between them. The germline gives CDR1 MDHEN, CDR2 SYDVKM.

J is TRBJ2-7 and V is TRBV7-9; 8 bases fit TRBD1. V shed 4 bases and J 3 bases; nucleotides not matched to a gene: 8. CDR3 size: 15 residues. Germline V gives CDR1 SEHNR, CDR2 FQNEAQ (reference sequence). CDR3 sequence (DNA): TGTGCCAGCAGCTCCACAGGGGGAATGGGCTACGAGCAGTACTTC. Translating it yields CASSSTGGMGYEQYF.

V is TRBV4-3 and J is TRBJ1-3; D is possibly TRBD1 (6 bases). Per the germline V gene, CDR1 is LGHNA and CDR2 is YSLEER. V was shortened by 3 bases and J by 7 bases, with 19 bases between the two germline ends. CDR3 length equals 16 residues. The CDR3 region is CASSQNSHRTDNTIYF. In DNA, the CDR3 is TGCGCCAGCAGCCAGAACTCCCACAGGACAGATAACACCATATATTTT.

The V call is TRBV4-2, the J call TRBJ2-5; 9 nucleotides line up with TRBD2. Germline lookup yields CDR1 LGHNA and CDR2 YNFKEQ. The CDR3 loop spans 16 amino acids. With V trimmed by 4 bases and J by 9 bases, 15 bases remained unmatched. CDR3 region: CASSPKRASGTPPQYF. The CDR3 DNA reads as TGTGCCAGCAGCCCTAAGAGGGCTAGCGGGACCCCACCCCAGTACTTC.

The chain's CDR3 is CASSFIIGLVYEQYF. The CDR3 DNA reads TGTGCCAGCAGTTTTATTATAGGACTAGTATACGAGCAGTACTTC. The J gene is TRBJ2-7, the V gene TRBV28; TRBD2 matches at 7 bases. The CDR3 runs 15 residues. CDR1 and CDR2 (germline): MDHEN, SYDVKM. V dropped 3 bases and J dropped 4; count of bases not matched to a gene: 9.

The chain carries TRBV19 and TRBJ2-2, with TRBD1 matching 12 bases. After removal of 3 bases from V and 7 bases from J, the junction contained 9 bases not matched to a gene. The germline V gene encodes CDR1 LNHDA and CDR2 SQIVND (reference sequence). This CDR3 region has 17 residues. The CDR3 DNA reads TGTGCCAGTAGTATTTGGGCAGGGACAGGGGGCGGCGGGGAGCTGTTTTTT. This sequence encodes CASSIWAGTGGGGELFF.

The chain carries TRBV24-1 and TRBJ2-5; D remains unclear. The CDR3 is made up of 14 amino acids. Germline V CDR1 and CDR2: KGHDR, SFDVKD. Trimming took 0 bases from V and 5 from J, leaving 9 bases between them. The CDR3 sequence is CATSDLVNWETQYF. The CDR3 DNA reads TGTGCCACCAGTGATTTGGTTAACTGGGAGACCCAGTACTTC.